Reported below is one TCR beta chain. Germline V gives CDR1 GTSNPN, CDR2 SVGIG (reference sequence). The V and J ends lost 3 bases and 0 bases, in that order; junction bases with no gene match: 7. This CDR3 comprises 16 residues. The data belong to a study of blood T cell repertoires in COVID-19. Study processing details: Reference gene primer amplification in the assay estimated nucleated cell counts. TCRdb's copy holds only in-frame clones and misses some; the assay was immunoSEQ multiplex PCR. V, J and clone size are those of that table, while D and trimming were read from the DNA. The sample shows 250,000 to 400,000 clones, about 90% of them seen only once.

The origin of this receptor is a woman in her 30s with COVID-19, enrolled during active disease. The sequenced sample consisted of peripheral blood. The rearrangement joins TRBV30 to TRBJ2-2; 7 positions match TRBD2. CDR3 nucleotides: TGTGCCTGGAGAGCGCCGGGACTACCGAACACCGGGGAGCTGTTTTTT. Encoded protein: CAWRAPGLPNTGELFF.